Below, 7 T cell receptor beta chains from the same sample are listed, as sequenced in a study of molecular identifiers for immune sequencing clone quantification. Each CDR3 protein gets one entry after TCRdb re-called the PCR reads with MiXCR. The table records about 510,000 distinct CDR3 sequences, about 21% of them present only once. The sequencing sample was made of naive CD8+ T cells from blood, with Jurkat cell RNA spiked in. Subset meaning: FACS-sorted CD8+CD4-CCR7+CD45RA+ naive T cells. Every receptor here comes from a human donor in good health. Some libraries in this study had Jurkat cell RNA spiked in.

This chain links TRBV25-1 with TRBJ2-7; 8 bases are a match to TRBD1. This CDR3 contains 16 residues. Per germline, CDR1 MGHDK and CDR2 SYGVNS. V gave up 5 bases and J gave up 0 bases; unmatched junction bases: 9. The CDR3 DNA reads as TGTGCCAGCAGTCGATGGACAGGGACGAGCTCCTACGAGCAGTACTTC. It specifies CASSRWTGTSSYEQYF.

This clonotype was counted many times. The chain employs TRBV20-1 and TRBJ2-5; tentatively, D is TRBD2 (5 bases). Germline V gives CDR1 DFQATT, CDR2 SNEGSKA (reference sequence). V was pared by 0 bases and J by 4 bases, with 12 bases between. This CDR3 is built from 14 residues. CDR3 in amino acids: CSARDLGGLETQYF. The CDR3 DNA is TGCAGTGCTAGAGATCTGGGCGGGCTAGAGACCCAGTACTTC.

On this clonotype itself: The conserved phenylalanine or tryptophan normally closing the CDR3 is absent here, so this likely arose from a read error. The J gene is TRBJ1-2, the V gene TRBV4-3; D not certain. V was shortened by 3 bases and J by 1 base, with 6 bases between the two germline ends. CDR1 and CDR2 (germline): LGHNA, YSLEER. The CDR3 totals 13 residues. CDR3 coding DNA: TGCGCCAGCAGCCATATAAGTAACTATGGCTACACCCTC. This translates into CASSHISNYGYTL.

In this sample, this clonotype turned up many times. The chain recombines TRBV4-2 with TRBJ2-4, with 10 bases matching TRBD1. The germline V gene has CDR1 LGHNA and CDR2 YNFKEQ. Trimming cost V 1 base and J 3 bases; bases outside gene matches: 6. This CDR3 has 17 residues. The CDR3 DNA follows: TGTGCCAGCAGCCAAGGGACAGGGGGTCTTGGCAAAAACATTCAGTACTTC. Residues: CASSQGTGGLGKNIQYF.

CDR3 in DNA: TGTGCCAGCAGTTTATCGGGGGGCCCCTCTGGAAACACCATATATTTT. It translates to CASSLSGGPSGNTIYF. The chain recombines TRBV27 with TRBJ1-3, with TRBD1 as a possible D gene (6 bases). CDR3 length: 16 amino acids. Germline CDR1 and CDR2: MNHEY and SMNVEV (reference sequence). V was clipped by 0 bases and J by 0 bases, with 9 bases between them.

There are many counts of this clonotype. The V and J genes are TRBV5-8 and TRBJ1-4; 7 bases align to TRBD1. The CDR3 is made up of 14 amino acids. Germline V gene data show CDR1 as SGHTS and CDR2 as YDEGEE. The V and J ends lost 3 bases and 4 bases, in that order; junction bases with no gene match: 3. CDR3 protein: CASSSGQINEKLFF. The CDR3 DNA is TGTGCCAGCAGCTCGGGACAGATTAATGAAAAACTGTTTTTT. The variable domain in full, completed from reference TRBV5-8 and TRBJ1-4, reads EAGVTQSPTHLIKTRGQQATLRCSPISGHTSVYWYQQALGLGLQFLLWYDEGEERNRGNFPPRFSGRQFPNYSSELNVNALELEDSALYLCASSSGQINEKLFFGSGTQLSVL.

This clonotype was recorded a few times. This rearrangement joins TRBV19 to TRBJ2-3; 7 bases map to TRBD1. Trimming took 1 base from V and 4 from J; bases not matched to a gene: 5. Germline V lookup: CDR1 LNHDA, CDR2 SQIVND (reference sequence). The CDR3 is 15 amino acids. The CDR3 sequence: CASSIGQGVPDTQYF. The CDR3 DNA follows: TGTGCCAGTAGTATAGGACAGGGTGTGCCAGATACGCAGTATTTT.